This T cell receptor (beta chain) was recorded in a study of CD4+ T cells in melanoma. Study findings and constraints: CD8+ T cell, macrophage and B cell function reportedly correlated with neoantigen-specific CD4+ T cells.

The germline V gene has CDR1 SGHAT and CDR2 FQNNGV. Trimming shortened V by 5 bases and J by 1 base, and 10 bases separated the two germline ends. The CDR3 is made up of 14 amino acids. A word on this clone: The target antigen is unknown.

TCRdb's copy holds only in-frame clones and misses some; the assay was immunoSEQ multiplex PCR. The sample has 13,000 or so clones, around 70% seen once. The genes are TRBV11-2 and TRBJ2-3, with D unclear. The receptor's source is a human donor with melanoma. Sample: cells from a culture (not recorded whether cultured in vitro). The CDR3 DNA reads as TGTGCCAGCAGCGCTCTCCAGCGCACAGATACGCAGTATTTT. Its translation is CASSALQRTDTQYF.